The subject of this entry is one T cell receptor (beta chain). The target of this receptor is not known. No base qualities exist here, and no much larger clone lies one base off it. Libraries came from the immunoSEQ multiplex PCR assay. To provide template for TCR sequencing, every sample had RNA extracted and reverse transcribed into cDNA. First-strand cDNA was synthesized with SuperScript III using a 2:1 mix of oligo-dT and random hexamers. A synthetic immune receptor repertoire was used to measure amplification bias, and any remaining bias was corrected computationally. Under the source paper's analysis protocol: Raw reads were preprocessed to remove errors, and CDR3 was defined by IMGT conventions from the conserved cysteine to phenylalanine. To get clonality, Shannon entropy was normalized by log2 of the number of productive unique TCRs and the result was subtracted from 1. Scalp TCRbeta sequences were cross-referenced with sorted blood CD4 and CD8 repertoires so that the CD4 or CD8 identity of scalp clones could be inferred. In TCRdb, the immuneACCESS table is reduced to in-frame sequences with V and J assigned. These tables do not hold every clone; where another copy was compared, an unresolved V gene accounts for under half, and the others remain unexplained. V and J calls and clone size come straight from that table; D and trimming were deduced from the DNA. The sample records 120,000 to 150,000 clones, about three fifths of which are singletons. Roughly a third of the sample lies in the top ten.

PBMCs were isolated by density centrifugation and stained for CD3, CD4 and CD8, after which CD4+ and CD8+ T cells were sorted on a FACSAria. Scalp biopsies and blood samples were obtained from unaffected controls. This sample was included in a study of CD8+ T cells in alopecia areata listed by TCRdb under 2018. A note on the overall study: To study T cell clonal expansion in alopecia areata, the researchers applied high-throughput TCRbeta sequencing to both the C3H/HeJ mouse model and human patients. RNA was extracted with the PAXgene miRNA kit for fixed scalp, the miRNeasy kit for PBMCs, and the RNeasy kit for mouse skin. TCRbeta CDR3 regions were amplified by immunoSEQ multiplex PCR using 35 Vbeta forward and 13 Jbeta reverse primers. Scalp clonality was compared among normal scalp (n=4), patchy alopecia areata scalp (n=8), and alopecia totalis/universalis scalp (n=8). On the human side, TCRbeta sequencing was run on scalp tissue and on sorted CD4+ and CD8+ peripheral blood T cells from healthy controls and from alopecia areata patients with either patchy or totalis/universalis disease.

The study at large found these results: TCR sequences shared between patients were less clear than in mice, possibly partly because of HLA diversity in the patient population. Lesional scalp, especially in alopecia totalis/universalis, showed higher clonality and more expanded CD8+ clones than normal scalp, suggesting antigenic drive. Unlike mouse skin, which is dominated by gammadelta T cells, normal human skin has resident alphabeta T cells that are also sequenced, and this complicates analysis of the scalp TCR repertoire.

There are 11 amino acids in the CDR3, from cysteine to phenylalanine inclusive. Left in the record is the CDR3 DNA by itself, 33 bases read in frame from the first base. At the junction V is shortened by 6 bases and J by 3 bases, with 6 bases in between. The sequence derives from a human donor in good health. The rearranged segments are TRBV23-1 and TRBJ2-7, with the D gene call left open. Being an ORF, TRBV23-1 has a function that is uncertain. Sequenced: CD8+ T cells sorted from blood. The CDR3 protein: CASSRDYEQYF. The sequenced DNA is TGCGCCAGCAGCCGAGACTACGAGCAGTACTTC.